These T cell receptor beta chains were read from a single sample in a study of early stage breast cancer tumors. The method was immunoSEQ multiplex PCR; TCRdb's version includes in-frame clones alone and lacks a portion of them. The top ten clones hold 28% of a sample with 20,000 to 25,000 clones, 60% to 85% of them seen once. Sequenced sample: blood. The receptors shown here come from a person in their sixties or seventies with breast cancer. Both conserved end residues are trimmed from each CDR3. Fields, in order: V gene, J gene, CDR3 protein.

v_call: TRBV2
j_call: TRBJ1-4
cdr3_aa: ASSPFWQGRIATNEKLF

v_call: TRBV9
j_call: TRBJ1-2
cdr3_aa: ASSVQIGRTEHYGYT

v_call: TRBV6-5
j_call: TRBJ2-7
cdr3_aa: ASRESSYEQY

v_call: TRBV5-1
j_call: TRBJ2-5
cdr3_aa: ASSLAIGGREETQY

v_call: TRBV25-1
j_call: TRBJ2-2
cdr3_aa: ASSPLSDGTGELF

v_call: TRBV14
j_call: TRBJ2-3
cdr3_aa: ASSLRPDTQY

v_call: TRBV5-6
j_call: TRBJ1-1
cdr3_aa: ASSFYGLRTEAF

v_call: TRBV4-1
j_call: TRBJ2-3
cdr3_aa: ASSQEGDTQY

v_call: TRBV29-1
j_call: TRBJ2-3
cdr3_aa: SVVAPSTDTQY

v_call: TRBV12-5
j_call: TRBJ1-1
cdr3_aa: ASGVLGTEAF

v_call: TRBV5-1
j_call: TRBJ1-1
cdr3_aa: ASSLAFQTLNTEAF